The clone carrying this TCR beta chain turned up a few times. Its matching antigen is unknown. V shed 2 bases and J shed 8 bases, with 15 bases lying between them. Germline lookup yields CDR1 MDHEN and CDR2 SYDVKM. The CDR3 length is 14 residues. The sorted-subset replicate PCRs were given around 190 ng DNA, which is 31,000 or so T cell genomes. The table came from immunoSEQ multiplex PCR; TCRdb's copy has only in-frame clones and leaves some out. The sample shows about 980,000 clones, approximately 76% of them seen only once. The data derive from a study of shared clonotypes between healthy human individuals. Study summary: Per donor, CD8 memory used one plate, CD8 naive used two, CD4 memory used three and CD4 naive used three.

Overall study results and limits: Relative to their counterparts shared across all four donors, non-shared clonotypes exhibited diminished generation probabilities. Estimated richness was generally greater in naive than memory subsets.

The J gene is TRBJ1-2, the V gene TRBV28, with D uncertain. Sequencing was done on a sample of memory CD4+ T cells sorted from blood. The subset is: CD45RA-negative fraction. The receptor was isolated from a man in his late teens or twenties in good health. CDR3 residues: CASSLTARVLGYTF. Here the CDR3 DNA reads TGTGCCAGCAGTTTAACGGCTCGGGTATTGGGCTACACCTTC.